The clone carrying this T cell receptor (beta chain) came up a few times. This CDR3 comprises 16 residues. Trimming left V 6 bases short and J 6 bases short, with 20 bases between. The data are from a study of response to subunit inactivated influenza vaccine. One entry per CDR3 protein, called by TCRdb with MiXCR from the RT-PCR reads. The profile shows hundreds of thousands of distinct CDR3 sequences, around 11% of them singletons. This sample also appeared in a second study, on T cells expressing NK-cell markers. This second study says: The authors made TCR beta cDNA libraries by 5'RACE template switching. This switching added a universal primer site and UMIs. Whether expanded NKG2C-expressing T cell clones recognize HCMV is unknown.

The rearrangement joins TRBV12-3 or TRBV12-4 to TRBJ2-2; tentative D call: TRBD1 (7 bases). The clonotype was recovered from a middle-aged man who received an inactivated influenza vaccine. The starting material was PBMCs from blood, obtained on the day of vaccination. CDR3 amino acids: CASSPIGPGGSGELFF. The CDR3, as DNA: TGTGCCAGCAGCCCTATCGGGCCAGGGGGGTCCGGGGAGCTGTTTTTT.